Presented here are 15 T cell receptor beta chains from one specimen sequenced in a study of T cells in localized non-small cell lung cancer. Only in-frame clones appear in the TCRdb table, and some are missing; sequencing was by immunoSEQ multiplex PCR. The table shows tens of thousands of clones, with roughly 86% occurring only once. Sequenced here: peripheral blood, sampled before any cancer treatment. These receptors were obtained from a man aged 35-75 years with stage I lung adenocarcinoma.

This rearrangement joins TRBV7-3 to TRBJ2-4; D ambiguous. The germline V gene encodes CDR1 SGHTA and CDR2 FQGTGA. V was pared by 5 bases and J by 1 base, with 12 bases between. The CDR3 loop spans 15 amino acids. DNA of the CDR3: TGTGCCAGCAGCCAGGCCCTAAGGGCCAAAAACATTCAGTACTTC. This sequence encodes CASSQALRAKNIQYF.

This clone has only one observation. This chain links TRBV2 with TRBJ2-7, with D possibly being TRBD1 or TRBD2 (5 bases each). V was pared by 3 bases and J by 0 bases, with 12 bases between. Germline CDR1 and CDR2: SNHLY and FYNNEI. This CDR3 region has 15 residues. The CDR3 sequence is CASSDRDRSSYEQYF. Written as DNA, the CDR3 is TGTGCCAGCAGTGACCGGGACCGGAGCTCCTACGAGCAGTACTTC.

A word on this clone: Other DNA sequences from this sample encode an identical CDR3 as well. The V and J genes are TRBV30 and TRBJ1-4; a weak D match, TRBD1 (5 bases). V lost 0 bases, J lost 7 bases, and 9 bases lay in between. The CDR3 is 13 amino acids. The germline V gene has CDR1 GTSNPN and CDR2 SVGIG (reference sequence). The CDR3 DNA sequence: TGTGCCTGGAGTGTAGACAGAGGTGAAAAACTGTTTTTT. Its protein product is CAWSVDRGEKLFF.

The chain couples TRBV28 to TRBJ2-1; tentatively, D is TRBD1 or TRBD2 (6 bases each). The V end was cut by 5 bases, the J end by 0 bases, with 14 bases between. This CDR3 is built from 16 residues. Per germline, CDR1 MDHEN and CDR2 SYDVKM. The CDR3 reads CASSAARGGSYNEQFF. DNA of the CDR3: TGTGCCAGCAGTGCCGCCAGGGGAGGCTCCTACAATGAGCAGTTCTTC.

The chain is built from TRBV7-2 and TRBJ2-1; tentatively, D is TRBD1 (6 bases). The V gene's germline CDR1 is SGHTA and CDR2 FQGNSA. Between the trimmed V and J ends, which lost 8 bases and 3 bases, there was a span of 11 bases. The CDR3 totals 13 residues. CDR3 region: CASAGVSYNEQFF. CDR3 sequence (DNA): TGTGCCAGCGCAGGGGTTAGCTACAATGAGCAGTTCTTC.

This clone has only one observation. The chain employs TRBV10-3 and TRBJ2-7, with 14 bases aligning to TRBD2. The CDR3 extends over 17 amino acids. Germline assignment: CDR1 ENHRY and CDR2 SYGVKD. V lost 5 bases and J lost 2; bases outside the gene matches: 8. The CDR3 DNA reads as TGTGCCATCAGTAATGAAGTGGGACTAGCGGGAGCCTACGAGCAGTACTTC. Protein sequence: CAISNEVGLAGAYEQYF.

The V and J genes are TRBV9 and TRBJ2-2; 7 nucleotides agree with TRBD1. CDR3 length: 17 amino acids. J gave up 7 bases and V 0 bases, and 12 bases lay outside the gene matches. In germline, CDR1 is SGDLS, CDR2 YYNGEE. The CDR3 is CASSVGPTGSLGGELFF. Written as DNA, the CDR3 is TGTGCCAGCAGCGTAGGACCGACAGGGTCGCTCGGCGGGGAGCTGTTTTTT.

This chain uses TRBV28 with TRBJ1-5; 7 bases fit TRBD1. The junction had 3 bases not matched to a gene; V was cut back by 2 bases and J by 5 bases. From germline, CDR1 is MDHEN and CDR2 SYDVKM. The CDR3 runs 14 residues. DNA of the CDR3: TGTGCCAGCAGTTTAGGGCAGGGGGATCAGCCCCAGCATTTT. Translated: CASSLGQGDQPQHF. The full variable domain, rest sourced from reference TRBV28 and TRBJ1-5, is DVKVTQSSRYLVKRTGEKVFLECVQDMDHENMFWYRQDPGLGLRLIYFSYDVKMKEKGDIPEGYSVSREKKERFSLILESASTNQTSMYLCASSLGQGDQPQHFGDGTRLSIL.

Concerning this clone: Relative to the germline gene, one junction end is altered; a read error may explain this. DNA of the CDR3: TGTGCTAGCAGCCGGAGGACCCTTCTAGCGAACCAAGAGACCCAGTACTTC. Translating gives CASSRRTLLANQETQYF. The rearrangement uses TRBV7-7 and TRBJ2-5, with a tentative D call TRBD2 (6 bases). Looked up from germline, CDR1 is SSHAT and CDR2 is FNYEAQ (reference sequence). The CDR3 sequence is 17 residues long.

This clone is a singleton in its sample. The chain uses TRBV6-6 and TRBJ2-1, with a possible D match to TRBD2 (6 bases). Trimming pared 2 bases from V and 8 bases from J, leaving 10 bases between. The CDR3 runs to 13 residues. Germline lookup yields CDR1 MNHNY and CDR2 SVGAGI (reference sequence). Here the CDR3 DNA reads TGTGCCAGCAGTTACGGGGAGGCAGATGAGCAGTTCTTC. Encoded protein: CASSYGEADEQFF.

V usage is TRBV5-5 and J usage is TRBJ1-1; D remains ambiguous. Per the germline V gene, CDR1 is SGHKS and CDR2 is YYEKEE (reference sequence). The CDR3 contains 14 residues. Trimming removed 1 base at V and 0 bases at J, with 7 bases between. CDR3 in amino acids: CASSLSLLNTEAFF. In DNA form, the CDR3 reads TGTGCCAGCAGCTTGAGTCTCTTGAACACTGAAGCTTTCTTT.

The chain uses TRBV7-2 and TRBJ2-5; 7 bases match TRBD2. Trimming took 3 bases from V and 4 from J; bases not matched to a gene: 5. The germline V gene has CDR1 SGHTA and CDR2 FQGNSA. This CDR3 has 14 residues. The CDR3 reads CASSLAGVRETQYF. DNA of the CDR3: TGTGCCAGCAGCTTGGCGGGGGTTCGAGAGACCCAGTACTTC.

This rearrangement joins TRBV6-1 to TRBJ2-3; D possibly corresponds to TRBD1 (5 bases). The CDR3 totals 12 residues. Germline V gene lookup returns CDR1 MNHNS and CDR2 SASEGT. Trimming left V 7 bases short and J 11 bases short, with 16 bases between. The CDR3 region has the DNA TGTGCCAGCACCGTAGGACATTCCGGGCAGTATTTT. Translation: CASTVGHSGQYF.

This chain joins TRBV7-2 and TRBJ2-2; D is unclear. CDR1 and CDR2 (germline): SGHTA, FQGNSA. The V end was cut by 4 bases, the J end by 4 bases, with 16 bases between. The CDR3 consists of 16 residues. The CDR3 DNA is TGTGCCAGCAGCTCGACCCGGGTGTGGGGCACCGGGGAGCTGTTTTTT. Translation: CASSSTRVWGTGELFF.

V gene TRBV18 combines with J gene TRBJ2-1; D unresolved. Germline lookup yields CDR1 KGHSH and CDR2 LQKENI. CDR3 length: 12 amino acids. The V and J ends lost 3 bases and 8 bases respectively, with 8 bases between them. The CDR3, as DNA: TGTGCCAGCTCACCCCGCAGCGATGAGCAGTTCTTC. It translates to CASSPRSDEQFF.